A selection of T cell receptor beta chains follows, all from one sample in a study of cytomegalovirus exposure and HLA in healthy donors. TCRdb's copy holds only in-frame clones and misses some; the assay was immunoSEQ multiplex PCR. The sample yields about 110,000 clones, approximately 84% seen once. The sequencing input was PBMCs. All receptors come from a man aged 50-60 years in good health and CMV-seronegative. The CDR3 runs from the conserved cysteine through the conserved F or W. The D gene is left open where the match is weak. Clone size, where shown, is once, few, many, or a class for clones that have expanded.

d_call | j_call | clone_size | v_call | cdr3_aa | cdr3_nt
TRBD2 | TRBJ2-1 | - | TRBV27 | CASSSGSGDEQFF | TGTGCCAGCAGTTCCGGGAGCGGGGATGAGCAGTTCTTC
- | TRBJ2-5 | - | TRBV7-2 | CASSFDDWGLGETQYF | TGTGCCAGCAGCTTCGACGATTGGGGGCTCGGGGAGACCCAGTACTTC
TRBD1 | TRBJ2-1 | - | TRBV6-1 | CASKRDRVPREQFF | TGTGCCAGCAAACGGGACAGGGTTCCTCGGGAGCAGTTCTTC
- | TRBJ1-4 | - | TRBV9 | CASSVTAGEKLFF | TGTGCCAGCAGCGTTACGGCAGGGGAAAAACTGTTTTTT
- | TRBJ2-1 | - | TRBV5-4 | CASSLVAGNEQFF | TGTGCCAGCAGCTTGGTGGCTGGCAATGAGCAGTTCTTC
- | TRBJ1-6 | - | TRBV6-5 | CASRLGGDSPLHF | TGTGCCAGCCGATTAGGGGGGGATTCACCCCTCCACTTT
- | TRBJ2-1 | - | TRBV11-2 | CASSIDNYNEQFF | TGTGCCAGCAGCATAGACAACTACAATGAGCAGTTCTTC
TRBD1 | TRBJ2-5 | - | TRBV5-8 | CASSLGQGETQYF | TGTGCCAGCAGCTTGGGACAGGGGGAGACCCAGTACTTC
TRBD2 | TRBJ2-7 | few | TRBV29-1 | CSGVGREAPYEQYF | TGCAGTGGTGTGGGGCGGGAGGCCCCCTACGAGCAGTACTTC
- | TRBJ2-5 | - | TRBV7-2 | CASSPLIVSGRQETQYF | TGTGCCAGCAGCCCATTAATAGTGTCGGGGAGACAAGAGACCCAGTACTTC